Detailed here is one T cell receptor (beta chain). Its antigen is unidentified. It was with a sample-barcoded 5' primer and a J-beta primer mix that a second PCR of about 6 to 12 cycles was run. Every cDNA molecule carried a tag from a template-switch adaptor bearing 12 random nucleotides. Every sample produced at least 2.5 million CDR3-containing paired-end reads. In TCRdb, the 5' RACE reads were re-called with MiXCR into one record per CDR3 protein. The sample lists around 690,000 distinct CDR3 sequences; 58% were seen once. Germline values: CDR1 MGHRA, CDR2 YSYEKL. The CDR3 loop spans 15 amino acids. V lost 1 base, J lost 4 bases, and 13 bases lay in between. The data originate from a study of blood T cells in healthy people across ages. Study details: Per two T cells, template switching captured roughly one barcoded beta molecule. Study results and caveats: Donor CMV infection status was unknown, possibly confounding age-related changes in expanded clonotypes.

The source is a man in his 60s in good health. This chain joins TRBV4-1 and TRBJ1-1; D unresolved. Material: blood. CDR3 DNA sequence: TGCGCCAGCAGCCAAGGTCAGGTGAGAGGCACTGAAGCTTTCTTT. This translates into CASSQGQVRGTEAFF.